This T cell receptor beta chain was observed in a study of CXCR3-negative and CXCR3-positive naive CD8 T cells. Study findings and constraints: More hydrophobic TRB CDR3s were found in CXCR3-positive naive cells than in CXCR3-negative naive cells. Freshly isolated PBMCs were used in most assays, given partial CXCR3 loss after freezing.

The authors gated naive CD8+ T cells as CD45RO-CCR7+CD27+CD95-. TRB cDNA was prepared as libraries by UMI-labeled 5' RACE. TCRdb reanalyzed the 5' RACE reads and collapses them to one entry per CDR3 protein, without DNA. The repertoire table contains 130,000 to 150,000 distinct CDR3 sequences. As regards this clonotype: Its target is not known.

There are 13 residues in the CDR3. CDR1 and CDR2 from the germline V gene are SGHRS and YFSETQ. This clonotype was sampled from a human donor in good health. Some clones in this sample may be carry-over from other donors' samples. The sample consisted of naive CXCR3+ CD8+ T cells from blood. Documented subset: CD45RO-CCR7+CD27+CD95- naive CD8+ T cells expressing CXCR3 (TNR3+). V gene TRBV5-1 combines with J gene TRBJ1-1; there is no DNA to check the TCRdb D call of TRBD1. The chain's CDR3 is CASSRAPNTEAFF.